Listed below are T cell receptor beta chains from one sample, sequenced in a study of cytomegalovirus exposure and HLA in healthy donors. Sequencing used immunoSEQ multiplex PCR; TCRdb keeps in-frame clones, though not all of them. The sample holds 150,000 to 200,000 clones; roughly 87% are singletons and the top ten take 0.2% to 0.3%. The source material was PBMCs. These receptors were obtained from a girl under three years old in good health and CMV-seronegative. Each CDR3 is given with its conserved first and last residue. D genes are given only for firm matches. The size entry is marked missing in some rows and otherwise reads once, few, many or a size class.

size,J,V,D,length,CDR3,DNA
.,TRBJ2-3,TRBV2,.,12,CASSVGGDTQYF,TGTGCCAGCAGTGTGGGCGGGGATACGCAGTATTTT
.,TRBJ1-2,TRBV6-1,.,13,CASSLTDSRGYTF,TGTGCCAGCAGTCTAACGGACTCCCGCGGCTACACCTTC
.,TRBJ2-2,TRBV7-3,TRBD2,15,CASSGGTINTGELFF,TGTGCCAGCAGCGGAGGGACTATTAACACCGGGGAGCTGTTTTTT
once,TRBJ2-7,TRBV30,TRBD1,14,CAWSYGQGKSEQYF,TGTGCCTGGAGTTATGGACAGGGGAAGAGCGAGCAGTACTTC
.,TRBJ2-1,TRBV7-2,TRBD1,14,CASSNWDRGIEQFF,TGTGCCAGCAGCAACTGGGACAGGGGGATTGAGCAGTTCTTC
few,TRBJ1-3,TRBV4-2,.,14,CASNAGASGNTIYF,TGTGCCAGCAACGCAGGCGCTTCTGGAAACACCATATATTTT
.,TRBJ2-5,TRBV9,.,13,CASSVDREETQYF,TGTGCCAGCAGCGTAGACAGGGAAGAGACCCAGTACTTC
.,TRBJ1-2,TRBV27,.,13,CASSFGENYGYTF,TGTGCCAGCAGTTTTGGAGAAAACTATGGCTACACCTTC
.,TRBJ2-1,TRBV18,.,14,CASSNRDWLNEQFF,TGTGCCAGCTCAAACCGGGACTGGCTCAATGAGCAGTTCTTC
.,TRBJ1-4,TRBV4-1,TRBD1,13,CASSRTGLEKLFF,TGCGCCAGCAGCCGGACAGGGTTGGAAAAACTGTTTTTT
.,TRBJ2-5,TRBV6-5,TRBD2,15,CASSRLTSGQETQYF,TGTGCCAGCAGCCGGCTGACTAGCGGCCAAGAGACCCAGTACTTC
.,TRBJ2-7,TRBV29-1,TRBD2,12,CSALAGGWEQYF,TGCAGCGCCTTAGCGGGAGGTTGGGAGCAGTACTTC
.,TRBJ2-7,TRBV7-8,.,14,CASSLAGGQYEQYF,TGTGCCAGCAGCTTAGCGGGGGGGCAATACGAGCAGTACTTC
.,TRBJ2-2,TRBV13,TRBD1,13,CATGTGRTGELFF,TGTGCCACCGGGACAGGGCGTACCGGGGAGCTGTTTTTT
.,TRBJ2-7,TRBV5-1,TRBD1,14,CASSSGTGSYEQYF,TGCGCCAGCAGCTCCGGGACAGGGTCCTACGAGCAGTACTTC
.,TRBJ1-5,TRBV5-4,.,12,CASSLEGGPQHF,TGTGCCAGCAGCTTGGAGGGAGGACCCCAGCATTTT
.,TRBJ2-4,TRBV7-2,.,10,CASQKNIQYF,TGTGCCAGCCAAAAAAACATTCAGTACTTC
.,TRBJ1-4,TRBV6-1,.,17,CASSESGGEEWNEKLFF,TGTGCCAGCAGTGAAAGTGGAGGGGAAGAGTGGAATGAAAAACTGTTTTTT
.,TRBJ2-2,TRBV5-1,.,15,CASSLNTLNTGELFF,TGCGCCAGCAGCTTGAACACCTTGAACACCGGGGAGCTGTTTTTT
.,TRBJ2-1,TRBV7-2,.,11,CASSQAGEQFF,TGTGCCAGCAGCCAGGCGGGGGAGCAGTTCTTC
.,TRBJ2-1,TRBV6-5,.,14,CASRPPLGRNEQFF,TGTGCCAGCAGACCACCACTAGGAAGGAATGAGCAGTTCTTC
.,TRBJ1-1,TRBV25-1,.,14,CASSERGGNTEAFF,TGTGCCAGCAGTGAAAGGGGCGGGAACACTGAAGCTTTCTTT
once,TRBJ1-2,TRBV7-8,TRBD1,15,CASSTRTGRFYGYTF,TGTGCCAGCAGCACACGGACAGGGCGCTTCTATGGCTACACCTTC
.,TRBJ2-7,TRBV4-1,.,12,CASSQAGGEQYF,TGCGCCAGCAGCCAAGCAGGGGGGGAGCAGTACTTC
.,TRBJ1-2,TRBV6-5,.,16,CASSYSIRGIVLGYTF,TGTGCCAGCAGTTACTCGATTAGAGGTATCGTCCTTGGCTACACCTTC
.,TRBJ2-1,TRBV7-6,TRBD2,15,CASSRRGTSGNEQFF,TGTGCCAGCAGCCGTAGAGGGACTAGCGGCAATGAGCAGTTCTTC
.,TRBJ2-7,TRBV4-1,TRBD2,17,CASSQEARLAGGYEQYF,TGCGCCAGCAGCCAAGAGGCCCGACTAGCGGGAGGTTACGAGCAGTACTTC
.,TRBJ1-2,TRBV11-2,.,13,CASSLGSNYGYTF,TGTGCCAGCAGCTTAGGCAGTAATTATGGCTACACCTTC
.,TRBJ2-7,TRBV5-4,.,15,CASSFVGPTGMEQYF,TGTGCCAGCAGCTTTGTAGGGCCTACAGGGATGGAGCAGTACTTC
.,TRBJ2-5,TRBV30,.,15,CAWSVQGGGRETQYF,TGTGCCTGGAGTGTACAAGGGGGGGGCCGAGAGACCCAGTACTTC
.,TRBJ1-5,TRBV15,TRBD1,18,CATSRDNARDRGNQPQHF,TGTGCCACCAGCAGAGACAACGCCAGGGACAGGGGAAATCAGCCCCAGCATTTT